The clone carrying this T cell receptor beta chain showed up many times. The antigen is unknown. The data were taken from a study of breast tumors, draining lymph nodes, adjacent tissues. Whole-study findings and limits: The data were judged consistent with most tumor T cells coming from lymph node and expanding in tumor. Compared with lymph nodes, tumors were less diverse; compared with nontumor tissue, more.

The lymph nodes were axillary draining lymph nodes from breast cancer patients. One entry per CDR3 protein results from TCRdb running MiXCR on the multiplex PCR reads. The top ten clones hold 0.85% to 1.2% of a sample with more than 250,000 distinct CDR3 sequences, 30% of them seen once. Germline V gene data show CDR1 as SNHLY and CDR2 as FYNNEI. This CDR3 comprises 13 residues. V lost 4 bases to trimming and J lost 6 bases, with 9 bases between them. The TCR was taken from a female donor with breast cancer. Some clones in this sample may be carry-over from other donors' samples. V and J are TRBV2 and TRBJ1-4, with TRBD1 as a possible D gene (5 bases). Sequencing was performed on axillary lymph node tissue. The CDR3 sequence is CASSADIDEKLFF. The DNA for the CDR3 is TGTGCCAGCAGTGCGGACATAGATGAAAAACTGTTTTTT.